These 5 T cell receptor beta chains originate from one sample sequenced in a study of shared clonotypes between healthy human individuals. The table came from immunoSEQ multiplex PCR; TCRdb's copy has only in-frame clones and leaves some out. The sample records around 2,000,000 clones, over 85% being singletons. Naive CD8 cells lacked CD45RO and underwent positive selection for CCR7, leaving out terminally differentiated effector memory CD45RA+ cells. Sequenced material: naive CD8+ T cells sorted from blood. The receptor source for this set is a man younger than 35 in good health.

J is TRBJ2-7 and V is TRBV7-9, with 9 bases that match TRBD1. Trimming removed 1 base from V and 2 bases from J; junction bases left unmatched: 6. The germline V gene has CDR1 SEHNR and CDR2 FQNEAQ (reference sequence). This CDR3 spans 16 amino acids. CDR3 in amino acids: CASSLGGRDRAYEQYF. CDR3 DNA: TGTGCCAGCAGCTTAGGCGGTCGGGACAGGGCCTACGAGCAGTACTTC.

V usage is TRBV6-1 and J usage is TRBJ1-2, with no clear D. Trimming cost V 1 base and J 2 bases, with 8 bases left between them. Germline V gene data show CDR1 as MNHNS and CDR2 as SASEGT. There are 14 residues in the CDR3. The CDR3, as DNA: TGTGCCAGCAGTGAAGGTGGGAGCAACTATGGCTACACCTTC. It codes for CASSEGGSNYGYTF.

The V and J genes are TRBV9 and TRBJ2-7; D is perhaps TRBD2 (6 bases). Germline assignment: CDR1 SGDLS and CDR2 YYNGEE. V shed 0 bases and J shed 6 bases, with 10 bases lying between them. The CDR3 extends over 13 amino acids. The CDR3 DNA reads as TGTGCCAGCAGCGTAGAGTGGGGAGGCGAGCAGTACTTC. Protein: CASSVEWGGEQYF.

The V and J genes are TRBV4-3 and TRBJ2-7; D perhaps matches TRBD1 (5 bases). CDR1 and CDR2 (germline): LGHNA, YSLEER. The CDR3 has 14 amino acids. V was shortened by 0 bases and J by 5 bases, with 11 bases between the two germline ends. CDR3 DNA sequence: TGCGCCAGCAGCCAAGAAAGGGGAACCCACGAGCAGTACTTC. Protein sequence: CASSQERGTHEQYF.

Note on this clone: The sample carries other DNA sequences with the same CDR3. This chain connects TRBV6-1 to TRBJ2-3; 12 positions match TRBD2. This CDR3 is 15 amino acids long. Germline lookup yields CDR1 MNHNS and CDR2 SASEGT. J gave up 4 bases and V 2 bases, and 1 base lay outside the gene matches. The CDR3: CASSELAGGPDTQYF. CDR3 sequence (DNA): TGTGCCAGCAGTGAACTAGCGGGGGGGCCAGATACGCAGTATTTT.